These 24 T cell receptor beta chains originate from one sample sequenced in a study of blood T cell repertoires in COVID-19. Sequencing was performed with immunoSEQ multiplex PCR; in TCRdb, only in-frame clones are kept and a portion is missing. The table lists under 250,000 clones, under 90% of them singletons. The specimen was PBMCs or T cells enriched from blood (not recorded which). The receptors shown here come from a man aged 60 to 69 who had recovered from COVID-19.

This clone has more than one count but fewer than ten. V gene TRBV7-3 combines with J gene TRBJ2-6; a possible D gene is TRBD2 (6 bases). Trimming took 2 bases from V and 3 from J, leaving 8 bases between them. Germline V lookup: CDR1 SGHTA, CDR2 FQGTGA. This CDR3 region has 15 residues. The CDR3 nucleotides are TGTGCCAGCAGCTTAGGGGGAGGTGGGGCCAACGTCCTGACTTTC. Translated, it gives CASSLGGGGANVLTF. The full variable domain, rest sourced from reference TRBV7-3 and TRBJ2-6, is GAGVSQTPSNKVTEKGKYVELRCDPISGHTALYWYRQSLGQGPEFLIYFQGTGAADDSGLPNDRFFAVRPEGSVSTLKIQRTERGDSAVYLCASSLGGGGANVLTFGAGSRLTVL.

The chain joins TRBV4-3 to TRBJ2-2; D remains ambiguous. Germline loops: CDR1 LGHNA, CDR2 YSLEER. Trimming stripped 0 bases from V and 5 bases from J, with 4 bases between. The CDR3 runs to 13 residues. CDR3 in amino acids: CASSQDMTGELFF. For the CDR3, the DNA is TGCGCCAGCAGCCAAGATATGACCGGGGAGCTGTTTTTT.

The genes are TRBV18 and TRBJ1-1, with D maybe TRBD1 (6 bases). The CDR3 totals 13 residues. V shed 6 bases and J shed 0 bases, with 8 bases lying between them. Germline assignment: CDR1 KGHSH and CDR2 LQKENI. The CDR3 DNA follows: TGTGCCAGCTCCCAGGGGTTGAACACTGAAGCTTTCTTT. This gives the protein CASSQGLNTEAFF.

The chain combines TRBV7-2 with TRBJ2-1, with 11 bases lining up with TRBD2. The length of the CDR3 is 17 residues. V trimming: 5 bases; J trimming: 4 bases; junction bases outside the gene matches: 10. Germline-derived CDR1 and CDR2 are SGHTA and FQGNSA. CDR3 sequence (DNA): TGTGCCAGCAGCGAAGGACTAGCGGGCCAACAGTACAATGAGCAGTTCTTC. It yields the protein CASSEGLAGQQYNEQFF.

The sample holds a few counts of this clone. The gene calls are TRBV19 and TRBJ2-3; 8 bases agree with TRBD2. After removal of 5 bases from V and 4 bases from J, the junction contained 8 bases not matched to a gene. Germline CDR1 LNHDA, CDR2 SQIVND (reference sequence). There are 15 residues in the CDR3. CDR3 bases: TGTGCCAGTAGTCGCGGGGCGGGGGGCGCAGATACGCAGTATTTT. It yields the protein CASSRGAGGADTQYF.

The gene calls are TRBV7-9 and TRBJ2-7; D is unresolved. CDR1 SEHNR and CDR2 FQNEAQ come from the germline V gene (reference sequence). The CDR3 extends over 13 amino acids. Trimming pared 1 base from V and 3 bases from J, leaving 7 bases between. The CDR3 reads CASSLDSNYEQYF. The DNA of the CDR3 is TGTGCCAGCAGCTTAGACAGCAACTACGAGCAGTACTTC.

V is TRBV6-5 and J is TRBJ1-1; D perhaps matches TRBD1 (5 bases). Germline values: CDR1 MNHEY, CDR2 SVGAGI. V was trimmed by 5 bases and J by 4 bases, leaving 14 bases between them. The CDR3 has 14 amino acids. In nucleotides, the CDR3 is TGTGCCAGCAGTCCCTCCTCGGGGGGCACTGAAGCTTTCTTT. It yields the protein CASSPSSGGTEAFF.

The chain is built from TRBV9 and TRBJ1-1; the D gene is possibly TRBD1 (5 bases). The CDR3 loop spans 13 amino acids. Trimming stripped 3 bases from V and 1 base from J, with 7 bases between. Germline lookup yields CDR1 SGDLS and CDR2 YYNGEE. CDR3 coding DNA: TGTGCCAGCAGCGCGACAGCGAACACTGAAGCTTTCTTT. It codes for CASSATANTEAFF.

This chain connects TRBV4-1 to TRBJ2-7; the D is unclear. Trimming took 0 bases from V and 3 from J, leaving 12 bases between them. The CDR3 is made up of 15 amino acids. Germline assignment: CDR1 MGHRA and CDR2 YSYEKL. CDR3: CASSQESGEGYEQYF. The CDR3 DNA reads as TGCGCCAGCAGCCAAGAATCAGGTGAAGGCTACGAGCAGTACTTC.

The chain couples TRBV3-1 (or the pseudogene TRBV3-2) to TRBJ1-6; D is possibly TRBD1 (5 bases). Deletions cut 3 bases from V and 6 bases from J, with 15 bases between. There are 16 residues in the CDR3. CDR1 and CDR2 from the germline V gene are LGHDT and YNNKEL (reference sequence). CDR3 in amino acids: CASSHTGGAFNSPLHF. In nucleotides, the CDR3 is TGTGCCAGCAGCCACACGGGAGGGGCTTTTAATTCACCCCTCCACTTT.

The chain links TRBV19 to TRBJ1-6, with TRBD1 matching over 9 bases. This CDR3 has 15 amino acids. Trimming cost V 6 bases and J 7 bases; bases outside gene matches: 7. Germline assignment: CDR1 LNHDA and CDR2 SQIVND (reference sequence). The CDR3 loop is CASSDRTGANSPLHF. The CDR3 DNA sequence: TGTGCCAGTAGCGACCGGACAGGGGCGAATTCACCCCTCCACTTT.

The rearrangement joins TRBV6-1 to TRBJ1-2; the D gene is possibly TRBD1 (5 bases). This CDR3 is 15 amino acids long. CDR1 and CDR2 (germline): MNHNS, SASEGT. Trimming took off 1 base at V and 8 bases at J, with 17 bases between the two ends. The CDR3 bases are TGTGCCAGCAGTGAAGTCTATGACAGCTCGGCGGGCTACACCTTC. Translated: CASSEVYDSSAGYTF.

The J gene is TRBJ1-2, the V gene TRBV7-2; possibly TRBD1 for D (5 bases). CDR1 is SGHTA and CDR2 is FQGNSA in the germline V gene. The CDR3 extends over 14 amino acids. The ends were cut back, 1 base at V and 2 bases at J, with 8 bases in the middle. CDR3 residues: CASSLGGGNYGYTF. The CDR3 DNA sequence: TGTGCCAGCAGCTTAGGCGGGGGGAACTATGGCTACACCTTC.

V gene TRBV2 combines with J gene TRBJ2-7, with D perhaps TRBD1 (5 bases). Germline CDR1 and CDR2: SNHLY and FYNNEI. V dropped 6 bases and J dropped 0 bases, with 6 bases sitting between them. This CDR3 is 12 amino acids long. The CDR3, as DNA: TGTGCCAGCAGGGACAACTCCTACGAGCAGTACTTC. This gives the protein CASRDNSYEQYF. Complete variable domain (other parts from reference TRBV2 and TRBJ2-7): EPEVTQTPSHQVTQMGQEVILRCVPISNHLYFYWYRQILGQKVEFLVSFYNNEISEKSEIFDDQFSVERPDGSNFTLKIRSTKLEDSAMYFCASRDNSYEQYFGPGTRLTVT.

This clone has only one observation. The CDR3 DNA reads TGTGCCAGCAGCAACGTCCCGACAAGGGGGTCCTCTGGGGCCAACGTCCTGACTTTC. Its protein product is CASSNVPTRGSSGANVLTF. This sequence joins TRBV21-1 and TRBJ2-6; no DNA check was done on the table's D call, TRBD1. TRBV21-1 counts as a pseudogene. This CDR3 has 19 residues.

This clone was seen more than once but under ten times. The rearrangement uses TRBV9 and TRBJ2-7; no definite D call. Germline V lookup: CDR1 SGDLS, CDR2 YYNGEE. The CDR3 runs to 13 residues. V dropped 0 bases and J dropped 3 bases, with 7 bases sitting between them. Here the CDR3 reads CASSVVTVYEQYF. In nucleotides, the CDR3 is TGTGCCAGCAGCGTAGTAACAGTCTACGAGCAGTACTTC.

The chain uses TRBV2 and TRBJ2-7, with a possible D match to TRBD2 (7 bases). Germline loops: CDR1 SNHLY, CDR2 FYNNEI. The CDR3 is 13 residues long. V gave up 8 bases and J gave up 4 bases, with 15 bases separating them. The CDR3 sequence: CASLAVRGYEQYF. The CDR3 DNA sequence: TGTGCCAGCCTAGCGGTCAGGGGATACGAGCAGTACTTC.

This rearrangement joins TRBV6-5 to TRBJ2-7; 8 positions agree with TRBD1. The V and J ends lost 2 bases and 1 base, in that order; junction bases with no gene match: 4. Germline CDR1 MNHEY, CDR2 SVGAGI. The CDR3 is 15 residues long. CDR3: CASSYAGQGSYEQYF. The CDR3 coding sequence is TGTGCCAGCAGTTACGCAGGACAGGGTTCCTACGAGCAGTACTTC.

The rearrangement joins TRBV2 to TRBJ2-7, with D possibly matching TRBD1 (7 bases). Germline V lookup: CDR1 SNHLY, CDR2 FYNNEI. V shed 6 bases and J shed 1 base, with 13 bases lying between them. There are 14 residues in the CDR3. The CDR3 loop reads CASRPGGMSYEQYF. The CDR3 coding sequence is TGTGCCAGCAGGCCAGGGGGGATGTCCTACGAGCAGTACTTC.

This chain links TRBV6-5 with TRBJ1-5; no clear D. CDR1 is MNHEY, CDR2 SVGAGI, per germline. There are 16 residues in the CDR3. Trimming took 0 bases from V and 0 from J, leaving 9 bases between them. CDR3 region: CASSYSFPYSNQPQHF. The CDR3, as DNA: TGTGCCAGCAGTTACTCGTTCCCGTATAGCAATCAGCCCCAGCATTTT.

The rearrangement links TRBV7-9 to TRBJ1-4, with D possibly matching TRBD1 (6 bases). The length of the CDR3 is 16 residues. Trimming cost V 7 bases and J 6 bases, with 21 bases left between them. Germline V lookup: CDR1 SEHNR, CDR2 FQNEAQ (reference sequence). In DNA, the CDR3 is TGTGCCAGCACCAAATGGGGGGGCAGTGGAGATGAAAAACTGTTTTTT. It is translated as CASTKWGGSGDEKLFF.

This clone was observed a single time. This chain joins TRBV5-6 and TRBJ1-1; D might be TRBD1 (5 bases). CDR1 and CDR2 (germline): SGHDT, YYEEEE. The CDR3 covers 14 residues. Trimming removed 4 bases from V and 1 base from J, with 11 bases in between. CDR3 residues: CASSAGLKNTEAFF. Written as DNA, the CDR3 is TGTGCCAGCAGCGCGGGGCTTAAGAACACTGAAGCTTTCTTT.

This chain joins TRBV7-9 and TRBJ1-6, with D possibly being TRBD1 (5 bases). Germline V lookup: CDR1 SEHNR, CDR2 FQNEAQ (reference sequence). The CDR3 extends over 15 amino acids. V gave up 6 bases and J gave up 7 bases, with 16 bases separating them. Written as DNA, the CDR3 is TGTGCCAGCAGTTCCCAAGGCGGGGGGAATTCACCCCTCCACTTT. It codes for CASSSQGGGNSPLHF.

Remarks on this clone: In the same sample, other DNA sequences code for this CDR3. The genes are TRBV5-1 and TRBJ1-4, with 9 positions matching TRBD1. CDR3 length: 16 residues. Trimming cost V 0 bases and J 7 bases; bases outside gene matches: 7. The V gene's germline CDR1 is SGHRS and CDR2 YFSETQ. CDR3 in DNA: TGCGCCAGCAGCTTGGCAGGCGGGACAGGGTCTGAAAAACTGTTTTTT. Its translation is CASSLAGGTGSEKLFF. Using reference TRBV5-1 and TRBJ1-4 for the parts outside the CDR3, the full variable domain is KAGVTQTPRYLIKTRGQQVTLSCSPISGHRSVSWYQQTPGQGLQFLFEYFSETQRNKGNFPGRFSGRQFSNSRSEMNVSTLELGDSALYLCASSLAGGTGSEKLFFGSGTQLSVL.